The rows below give T cell receptor beta chains drawn from one sample of a study of blood T cell repertoires in COVID-19. Libraries were prepared by immunoSEQ multiplex PCR; TCRdb keeps only in-frame clonotypes and omits some of them. The table has more than 200,000 clones, 84% seen once; the top ten hold roughly 1.4%. The sequencing sample was made of peripheral blood. Receptor source: a woman in her forties who had recovered from COVID-19. Each CDR3 is given with its conserved first and last residue. D genes are given only for firm matches. A clone size is listed for some rows: how often the clone was seen (once, few, many), or a class if it is expanded.

d_call	v_call	clone_size	j_call	cdr3_nt	cdr3_aa
-	TRBV6-6	few	TRBJ1-1	TGTGCCTCCTGGGGAGGGAGAAGGTTAAGGACTGAAGCTTTCTTT	CASWGGRRLRTEAFF
-	TRBV27	-	TRBJ2-2	TGTGCCAGCAGTTTAATGGGAGCCGGGGAGCTGTTTTTT	CASSLMGAGELFF
TRBD2	TRBV13	-	TRBJ2-1	TGTGCCAGCAGCTTAGGCCGAGCGGGGGTTTACAATGAGCAGTTCTTC	CASSLGRAGVYNEQFF
TRBD2	TRBV5-1	-	TRBJ2-3	TGCGCCAGCAGCTTAGGACTAGGCTCCCCACCGACGCAGTATTTT	CASSLGLGSPPTQYF
TRBD2	TRBV19	-	TRBJ2-7	TGTGCCAGTAGTATAAGCCGGGGGGATCTCTACGAGCAGTACTTC	CASSISRGDLYEQYF
-	TRBV11-2	-	TRBJ1-2	TGTGCCAGCAGCTTCTCAGGTCATGGCTACACCTTC	CASSFSGHGYTF
-	TRBV25-1	-	TRBJ2-5	TGTGCCAGCAGTGAATTCACAGGACAAGAGACCCAGTACTTC	CASSEFTGQETQYF
-	TRBV24-1	-	TRBJ2-6	TGTGCCACTTCACTCTCTGGGGCCAACGTCCTGACTTTC	CATSLSGANVLTF
TRBD1	TRBV29-1	-	TRBJ1-2	TGCAGCGTCAACAGGGGATTAGGCTATGGCTACACCTTC	CSVNRGLGYGYTF
TRBD1	TRBV7-2	-	TRBJ2-4	TGTGCCAGCAGCTTCAGGCCGGGACAGGCGCTAGCCAAAAACATTCAGTACTTC	CASSFRPGQALAKNIQYF
TRBD2	TRBV28	-	TRBJ2-1	TGTGCCACCCTGATCCCCGGACTAGCGGTAAACAATGAGCAGTTCTTC	CATLIPGLAVNNEQFF
-	TRBV18	-	TRBJ2-7	TGTGCCAGCTCACCACGCAGCGTATCCTACGAGCAGTACTTC	CASSPRSVSYEQYF
-	TRBV13	-	TRBJ2-1	TGTGCCAGCAGACTACGACAGGCGGGTAGGAATGAGCAGTTCTTC	CASRLRQAGRNEQFF
-	TRBV29-1	-	TRBJ1-6	TGCAGCGTAAAGACAGGTGGAAGTAATTCACCCCTCCACTTT	CSVKTGGSNSPLHF
-	TRBV7-3	-	TRBJ2-3	TGTGCCAGCAGCTTTAGAACTAGCACAGATACGCAGTATTTT	CASSFRTSTDTQYF
-	TRBV5-1	-	TRBJ1-5	TGCGCCAGCAGCTTGGGGGCGATGGATCAGCCCCAGCATTTT	CASSLGAMDQPQHF
TRBD1	TRBV11-3	-	TRBJ2-7	TGTGCCAGCAGCTCCCGGGACAGGTCCTACGAGCAGTACTTC	CASSSRDRSYEQYF
-	TRBV7-9	-	TRBJ1-2	TGTGCCAGCAGCGCCGGACAATCTGGCTACACCTTC	CASSAGQSGYTF
-	TRBV10-3	many	TRBJ1-2	TGTGCCATCAGTGATGGGGGGGCAGGAGGCTACACCTTC	CAISDGGAGGYTF
-	TRBV3-1/TRBV3-2	many	TRBJ1-2	TGTGCCAGCACTTTCCCTGGACAGAAAAACTATGGCTACACCTTC	CASTFPGQKNYGYTF